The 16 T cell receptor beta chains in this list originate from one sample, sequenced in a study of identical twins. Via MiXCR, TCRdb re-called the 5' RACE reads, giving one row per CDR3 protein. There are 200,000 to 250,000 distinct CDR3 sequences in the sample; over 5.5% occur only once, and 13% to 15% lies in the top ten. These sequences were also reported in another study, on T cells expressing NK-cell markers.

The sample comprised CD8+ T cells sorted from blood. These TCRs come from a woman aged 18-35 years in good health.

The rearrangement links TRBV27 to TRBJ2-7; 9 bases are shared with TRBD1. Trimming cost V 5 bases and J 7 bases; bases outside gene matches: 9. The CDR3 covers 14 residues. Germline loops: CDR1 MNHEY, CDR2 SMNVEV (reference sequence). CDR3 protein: CASSLTQGAGEQYF. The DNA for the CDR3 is TGTGCCAGCAGTCTTACACAGGGGGCCGGGGAGCAGTACTTC.

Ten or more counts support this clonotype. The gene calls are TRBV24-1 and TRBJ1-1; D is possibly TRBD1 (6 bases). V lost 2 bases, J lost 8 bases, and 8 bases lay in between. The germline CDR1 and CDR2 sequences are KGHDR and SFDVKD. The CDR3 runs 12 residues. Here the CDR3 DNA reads TGTGCCACCAGTGATTCTACAGGGGAAGCTTTCTTT. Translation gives CATSDSTGEAFF.

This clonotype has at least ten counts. The CDR3 DNA reads TGCAGCGTCGGACTAGCGGGAGCGGGTGAGCAGTTCTTC. Its translation: CSVGLAGAGEQFF. This chain uses TRBV29-1 with TRBJ2-1, with 13 nucleotides matching TRBD2. The CDR3 spans 13 residues. The germline gives CDR1 SQVTM, CDR2 ANQGSEA. After removal of 6 bases from V and 9 bases from J, the junction contained 5 bases not matched to a gene.

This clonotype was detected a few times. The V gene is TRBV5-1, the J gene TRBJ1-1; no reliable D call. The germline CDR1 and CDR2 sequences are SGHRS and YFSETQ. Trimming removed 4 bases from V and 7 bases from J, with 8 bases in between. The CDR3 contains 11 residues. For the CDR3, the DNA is TGCGCCAGCAGCGGAAGTGGTGAAGCTTTCTTT. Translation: CASSGSGEAFF.

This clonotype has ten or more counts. The CDR3 loop is CASSLDSGAYNEQFF. The DNA for the CDR3 is TGTGCCAGCAGTTTAGATAGCGGGGCCTACAATGAGCAGTTCTTC. The V gene is TRBV12-3 or TRBV12-4, the J gene TRBJ2-1, with 8 bases lining up with TRBD2. This CDR3 comprises 15 residues. J was trimmed by 2 bases and V by 1 base; bases with no gene match: 1.

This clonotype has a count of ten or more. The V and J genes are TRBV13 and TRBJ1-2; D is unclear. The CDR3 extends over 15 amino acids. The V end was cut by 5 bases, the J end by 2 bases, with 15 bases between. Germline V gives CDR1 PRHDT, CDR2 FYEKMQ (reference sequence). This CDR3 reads CASSRPWEINYGYTF. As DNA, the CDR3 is TGTGCCAGCAGCCGACCGTGGGAAATAAACTATGGCTACACCTTC.

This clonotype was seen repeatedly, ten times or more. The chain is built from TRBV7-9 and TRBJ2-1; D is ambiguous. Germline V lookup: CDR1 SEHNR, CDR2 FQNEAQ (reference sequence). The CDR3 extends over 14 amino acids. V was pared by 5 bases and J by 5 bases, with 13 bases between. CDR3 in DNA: TGTGCCAGCAGCACGAAGGGCCCTGACAATGAGCAGTTCTTC. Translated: CASSTKGPDNEQFF. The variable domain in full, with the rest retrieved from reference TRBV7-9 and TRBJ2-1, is DTGVSQNPRHKITKRGQNVTFRCDPISEHNRLYWYRQTLGQGPEFLTYFQNEAQLEKSRLLSDRFSAERPKGSFSTLEIQRTEQGDSAMYLCASSTKGPDNEQFFGPGTRLTVL.

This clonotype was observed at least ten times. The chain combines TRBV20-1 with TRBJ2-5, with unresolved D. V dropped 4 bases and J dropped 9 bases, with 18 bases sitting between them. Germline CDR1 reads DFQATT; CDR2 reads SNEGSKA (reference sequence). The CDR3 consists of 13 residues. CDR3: CSATDGAGWAQYF. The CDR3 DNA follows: TGCAGTGCTACCGACGGAGCTGGGTGGGCCCAGTACTTC.

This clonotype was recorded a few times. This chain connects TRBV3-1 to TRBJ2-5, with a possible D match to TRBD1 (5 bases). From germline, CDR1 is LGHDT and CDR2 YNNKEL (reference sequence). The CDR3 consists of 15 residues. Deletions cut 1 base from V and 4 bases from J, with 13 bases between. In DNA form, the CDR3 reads TGTGCCAGCAGCCAAGTCGCGGTGACAGCAGAGACCCAGTACTTC. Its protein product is CASSQVAVTAETQYF.

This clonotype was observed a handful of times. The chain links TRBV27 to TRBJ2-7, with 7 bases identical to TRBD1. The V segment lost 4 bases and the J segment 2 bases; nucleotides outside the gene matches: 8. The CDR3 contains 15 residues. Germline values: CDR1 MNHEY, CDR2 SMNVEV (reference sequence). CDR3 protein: CASSSAGTAAYEQYF. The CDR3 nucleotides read TGTGCCAGCAGTTCAGCCGGGACAGCGGCCTACGAGCAGTACTTC.

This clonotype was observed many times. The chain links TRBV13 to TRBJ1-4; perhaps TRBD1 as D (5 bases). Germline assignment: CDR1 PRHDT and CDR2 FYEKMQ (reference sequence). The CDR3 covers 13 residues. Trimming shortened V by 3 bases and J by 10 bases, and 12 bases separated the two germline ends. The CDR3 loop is CASSFFRVGKLFF. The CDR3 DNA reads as TGTGCCAGCAGCTTTTTCAGGGTGGGAAAACTGTTTTTT.

This CDR3 is CASSPLRAGVNNEQFF. Here the CDR3 DNA reads TGTGCCAGCAGTCCCCTTCGAGCGGGAGTAAACAATGAGCAGTTCTTC. The V call is TRBV6-1, the J call TRBJ2-1; TRBD2 agrees at 8 bases. CDR1 and CDR2 (germline): MNHNS, SASEGT. This CDR3 comprises 16 residues. V was pared by 5 bases and J by 5 bases, with 11 bases of the junction left unmatched.

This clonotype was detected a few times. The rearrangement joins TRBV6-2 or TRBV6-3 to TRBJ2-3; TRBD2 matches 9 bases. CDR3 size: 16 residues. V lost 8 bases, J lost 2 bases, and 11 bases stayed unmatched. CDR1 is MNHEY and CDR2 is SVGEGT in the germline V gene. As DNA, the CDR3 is TGTGCCAGCCTGGAGGGTAGCGGGGGATTCACAGATACGCAGTATTTT. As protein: CASLEGSGGFTDTQYF.

DNA of the CDR3: TGCACCAGCACGGGTCAAGAGGTTGAGCAGTTCTTC. Protein product: CTSTGQEVEQFF. This chain uses TRBV1 with TRBJ2-1. TRBV1 is given as a pseudogene. This CDR3 comprises 12 residues.

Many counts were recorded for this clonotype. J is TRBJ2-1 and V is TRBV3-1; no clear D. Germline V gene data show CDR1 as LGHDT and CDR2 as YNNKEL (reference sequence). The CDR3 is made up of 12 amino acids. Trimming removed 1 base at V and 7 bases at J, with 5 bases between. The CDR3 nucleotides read TGTGCCAGCAGCCAAGCTCTGAATGAGCAGTTCTTC. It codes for CASSQALNEQFF.

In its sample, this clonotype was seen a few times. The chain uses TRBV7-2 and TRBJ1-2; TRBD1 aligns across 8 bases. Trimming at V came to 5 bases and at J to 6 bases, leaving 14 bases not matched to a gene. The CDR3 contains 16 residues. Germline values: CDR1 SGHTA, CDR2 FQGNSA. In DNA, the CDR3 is TGTGCCAGCAGCCAAACAGCACCGGACAGGGTGAATGGCTACACCTTC. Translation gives CASSQTAPDRVNGYTF.